The clone carrying this TCR beta chain was counted once. Germline V gene sequence: CDR1 LNHDA, CDR2 SQIVND (reference sequence). J was trimmed by 3 bases and V by 9 bases; bases with no gene match: 1. The CDR3 has 12 amino acids. Some clones are missing from TCRdb's copy, which holds only in-frame ones; the method was immunoSEQ multiplex PCR. This table holds about 82,000 clones, about 91% found once. The data originate from a study of technical replicates of blood from a few donors. V usage is TRBV19 and J usage is TRBJ1-4, with TRBD1 matching 7 bases. The TCR originated in a human donor in good health. Sequencing was done on a sample of T cells isolated from PBMCs. The DNA for the CDR3 is TGTGCCAGCCAGGGGGCTAATGAAAAACTGTTTTTT. Its translation: CASQGANEKLFF. Combining the CDR3 with reference TRBV19 and TRBJ1-4 gives the whole variable domain DGGITQSPKYLFRKEGQNVTLSCEQNLNHDAMYWYRQDPGQGLRLIYYSQIVNDFQKGDIAEGYSVSREKKESFPLTVTSAQKNPTAFYLCASQGANEKLFFGSGTQLSVL.